The 17 T cell receptor beta chains below all came from one sample that was sequenced in a study of T cells after yellow fever vaccination (dated by TCRdb to about 2019). The treatment or condition label corresponds to: live attenuated yellow fever vaccine strain. Receptor libraries were prepared by 5' RACE. Instrument used: Illumina NovaSeq 6000. TCRdb passed the public sequencing reads through fastp at Q25 and MiXCR, retaining productive beta sequences. CDR3 protein duplicates are merged, each entry listing the most common genes and DNA. This sample gives over 250,000 distinct CDR3 sequences in total; over 4% of them show up just once. Of the sample, around 23% falls within the top ten clones. Sequencing was performed on PBMCs, taken 5 days after the yellow fever booster vaccination. The receptors shown here come from a man between 18 and 29 years old who received the YFV17D yellow fever vaccine.

This clonotype was counted ten times or more. The gene calls are TRBV6-5 and TRBJ2-4; no clear D. The germline gives CDR1 MNHEY, CDR2 SVGAGI. This CDR3 region has 14 residues. With 5 bases removed from V and 0 bases from J, the gap between germline ends came to 8 bases. CDR3 in amino acids: CASSPALAKNIQYF. As DNA, the CDR3 is TGTGCCAGCAGTCCCGCCTTAGCCAAAAACATTCAGTACTTC.

This clonotype was seen many times. The V call is TRBV24-1, the J call TRBJ2-3; 7 nucleotides align to TRBD1. The trim removed 3 bases at V and 1 base at J, leaving 3 bases unmatched. The V gene's germline CDR1 is KGHDR and CDR2 SFDVKD. The length of the CDR3 is 15 residues. The CDR3 sequence: CATSDIGQGTDTQYF. In nucleotides, the CDR3 is TGTGCCACCAGTGATATAGGACAGGGCACAGATACGCAGTATTTT.

This clonotype was seen more than once but under ten times. The V gene is TRBV19, the J gene TRBJ1-5; D unclear. This CDR3 is 13 amino acids long. Trimming took 6 bases from V and 5 from J, leaving 11 bases between them. The germline V gene has CDR1 LNHDA and CDR2 SQIVND (reference sequence). The CDR3 DNA reads as TGTGCCAGTAGGGTGGATCGCGATCAGCCCCAGCATTTT. Translation: CASRVDRDQPQHF. The entire variable domain, with the rest obtained from reference TRBV19 and TRBJ1-5, is as follows: DGGITQSPKYLFRKEGQNVTLSCEQNLNHDAMYWYRQDPGQGLRLIYYSQIVNDFQKGDIAEGYSVSREKKESFPLTVTSAQKNPTAFYLCASRVDRDQPQHFGDGTRLSIL.

This clonotype was seen a handful of times. The gene calls are TRBV6-5 and TRBJ2-1; D uncertain. Germline lookup yields CDR1 MNHEY and CDR2 SVGAGI. V gave up 0 bases and J gave up 8 bases, with 8 bases separating them. CDR3 length equals 13 residues. CDR3 bases: TGTGCCAGCAGTTACTCGATTGGCTATGAGCAGTTCTTC. Translated, it gives CASSYSIGYEQFF.

This rearrangement joins TRBV20-1 to TRBJ1-1; a weak D match, TRBD1 (6 bases). V shed 3 bases and J shed 8 bases, with 19 bases lying between them. CDR3 length: 14 amino acids. CDR1 and CDR2 from the germline V gene are DFQATT and SNEGSKA (reference sequence). The CDR3 sequence is CSASRLGAGGEAFF. The CDR3, as DNA: TGCAGTGCTAGTCGCTTGGGGGCTGGGGGGGAAGCTTTCTTT.

This clonotype was found many times. V gene TRBV29-1 combines with J gene TRBJ1-1; D not certain. Germline lookup yields CDR1 SQVTM and CDR2 ANQGSEA. Trimming removed 7 bases at V and 0 bases at J, with 12 bases between. This CDR3 contains 13 residues. The CDR3 sequence is CSGYKLMNTEAFF. Written as DNA, the CDR3 is TGCAGCGGGTATAAGTTGATGAACACTGAAGCTTTCTTT.

This clonotype was picked up a small number of times. V is TRBV4-3 and J is TRBJ2-7, with D possibly being TRBD1 (7 bases). Deletions cut 0 bases from V and 2 bases from J, with 14 bases between. Looked up from germline, CDR1 is LGHNA and CDR2 is YSLEER. This CDR3 contains 16 residues. CDR3 sequence reads: CASSQDIPRGAYEQYF. As DNA, the CDR3 is TGCGCCAGCAGCCAAGACATCCCCAGGGGGGCCTACGAGCAGTACTTC.

Only a few counts were recorded for this clonotype. The rearrangement links TRBV20-1 to TRBJ1-5, with TRBD1 matching over 9 bases. Germline values: CDR1 DFQATT, CDR2 SNEGSKA (reference sequence). The V and J ends lost 5 bases and 2 bases, in that order; junction bases with no gene match: 1. The CDR3 is made up of 13 amino acids. For the CDR3, the DNA is TGCAGTGCTTGGGACAGGGGCAATCAGCCCCAGCATTTT. Amino acid sequence: CSAWDRGNQPQHF.

The chain couples TRBV7-2 to TRBJ1-1; no firm D call. CDR3 length: 17 residues. V was clipped by 2 bases and J by 4 bases, with 20 bases between them. Germline lookup yields CDR1 SGHTA and CDR2 FQGNSA. The CDR3 DNA is TGTGCCAGCAGCTTACCCTTGAAGGGCCGGGGTCGCACTGAAGCTTTCTTT. Its protein is CASSLPLKGRGRTEAFF.

Many counts were recorded for this clonotype. The J gene is TRBJ2-1, the V gene TRBV7-2; D is ambiguous. Germline V gene lookup returns CDR1 SGHTA and CDR2 FQGNSA. This CDR3 region has 13 residues. V was shortened by 6 bases and J by 4 bases, with 10 bases between the two germline ends. In DNA, the CDR3 is TGTGCCAGCAGGTCAGACGGATACAATGAGCAGTTCTTC. It codes for CASRSDGYNEQFF.

This clonotype was seen ten or more times. V usage is TRBV30 and J usage is TRBJ1-2, with 7 bases matching TRBD1. J gave up 6 bases and V 4 bases, and 14 bases lay outside the gene matches. The CDR3 totals 15 residues. From germline, CDR1 is GTSNPN and CDR2 SVGIG (reference sequence). CDR3: CAWMLGSTGNDGYTF. The CDR3 nucleotides read TGTGCCTGGATGTTGGGTTCGACAGGGAACGATGGCTACACCTTC.

This clonotype was seen a few times. The V and J genes are TRBV7-2 and TRBJ1-5; D ambiguous. The germline V gene has CDR1 SGHTA and CDR2 FQGNSA. The CDR3 has 15 amino acids. Trimming cost V 4 bases and J 6 bases, with 16 bases left between them. The CDR3: CASSSDGHGGQPQHF. The CDR3 DNA reads TGTGCCAGCAGCTCGGACGGGCATGGCGGTCAGCCCCAGCATTTT.

This clonotype appeared many times. This sequence joins TRBV6-2 or TRBV6-3 and TRBJ2-4, with TRBD1 matching 8 bases. After removal of 6 bases from V and 5 bases from J, the junction contained 0 bases not matched to a gene. CDR1 is MNHEY and CDR2 is SVGEGT in the germline V gene. The CDR3 consists of 12 residues. CDR3 sequence: CASRQGENIQYF. CDR3 DNA sequence: TGTGCCAGCAGACAGGGGGAAAACATTCAGTACTTC.

In this sample, this clonotype turned up a few times. The rearrangement joins TRBV7-8 to TRBJ2-5; 14 nucleotides line up with TRBD2. The germline V gene has CDR1 SGHVS and CDR2 FQNEAQ. This CDR3 has 15 residues. Germline trimming cut 6 bases from V and 2 bases from J; bases unmatched to any gene: 2. The CDR3, as DNA: TGTGCCAGCAGAGGACTAGCGGGGGGACAAGAGACCCAGTACTTC. Its protein product is CASRGLAGGQETQYF.

This clonotype has just a few counts. V is TRBV4-1 and J is TRBJ2-3; TRBD2 matches at 9 bases. Germline V gene lookup returns CDR1 MGHRA and CDR2 YSYEKL. V trimming: 4 bases; J trimming: 5 bases; junction bases outside the gene matches: 10. CDR3 size: 16 residues. The CDR3, as DNA: TGCGCCAGCAGCCCCCACTTAGCGGGGGCGGTAGATACGCAGTATTTT. It specifies CASSPHLAGAVDTQYF.

V usage is TRBV7-6 and J usage is TRBJ2-3; weak D call: TRBD1 (6 bases). Trimming stripped 5 bases from V and 5 bases from J, with 14 bases between. This CDR3 has 14 amino acids. Germline V gene data show CDR1 as SGHVS and CDR2 as FNYEAQ. The CDR3 region is CASSKQGRKDTQYF. In DNA, the CDR3 is TGTGCCAGCAGCAAACAGGGCCGTAAAGATACGCAGTATTTT.

The chain recombines TRBV11-2 with TRBJ2-2; no clear D gene. Germline loops: CDR1 SGHAT, CDR2 FQNNGV. Trimming cost V 0 bases and J 8 bases, with 13 bases left between them. The CDR3 contains 15 residues. The CDR3 DNA follows: TGTGCCAGCAGCTTAGATGGGCCCTTGTTAGGGGAGCTGTTTTTT. Protein: CASSLDGPLLGELFF.